This T cell receptor beta chain appears in the sequencing data of a study of vaccination and CD4 T cells after COVID-19. In regard to this clonotype: What it binds is unknown.

Sequencing of cultured CD4+ T cell DNA used the Oncomine TCR Beta short-read assay. One entry per CDR3 protein, called by TCRdb with MiXCR from the PCR reads. The sample yields some 25,000 distinct CDR3 sequences, about 40% seen once. The treatment denotes: approximately 9-day PBMC culture with coronavirus spike peptide pools or control peptides (ViraFEST assay). With V trimmed by 7 bases and J by 7 bases, 11 bases remained unmatched. The V gene's germline CDR1 is DFQATT and CDR2 SNEGSKA (reference sequence). The CDR3 sequence is 14 residues long. This TCR was sampled from a human donor who had recovered from COVID-19. The rearrangement links TRBV20-1 to TRBJ2-2, with 8 nucleotides matching TRBD1. Sequenced input: CD4+ T cells from blood, cultured in vitro. DNA of the CDR3: TGCAGTGTTATCAGGACAGGGAGGAACGGGGAGCTGTTTTTT. As protein: CSVIRTGRNGELFF.